The rows below give T cell receptor beta chains drawn from one sample of a study of response to subunit inactivated influenza vaccine. Each CDR3 protein gets one entry after TCRdb re-called the RT-PCR reads with MiXCR. The sample consists of 610,000 or so distinct CDR3 sequences, less than 15% of them appearing once. Sample: PBMCs from blood, taken 12 days after vaccination. These receptors were collected from a man aged 50 to 59 who received an inactivated influenza vaccine. CDR3s include the opening cysteine and the closing phenylalanine or tryptophan. Each record gives: V gene, J gene, D gene, clone size, CDR3 DNA, CDR3 protein. The D gene is left open where the match is weak. Part of the rows lack a size; the others show once, few, many or a class for expanded clones.

V gene: TRBV5-1
J gene: TRBJ2-5
D gene: -
clone size: -
CDR3 DNA: TGCGCCAGCAGCTTGGAACCGCACCAAGAGACCCAGTACTTC
CDR3 protein: CASSLEPHQETQYF

V gene: TRBV7-2
J gene: TRBJ1-4
D gene: -
clone size: -
CDR3 DNA: TGTGCCAGCAGCTTGGGGGGCCTCGGTAATGAAAAACTGTTTTTT
CDR3 protein: CASSLGGLGNEKLFF

V gene: TRBV27
J gene: TRBJ2-1
D gene: TRBD2
clone size: few
CDR3 DNA: TGTGCCAGCAGCGTAGGGACTAACTATGAGCAGTTCTTC
CDR3 protein: CASSVGTNYEQFF

V gene: TRBV3-1
J gene: TRBJ2-3
D gene: -
clone size: -
CDR3 DNA: TGTGCCAGCGGCCCTAGCCAATGGGGCAGCACAGATACGCAGTATTTT
CDR3 protein: CASGPSQWGSTDTQYF

V gene: TRBV7-8
J gene: TRBJ2-2
D gene: -
clone size: -
CDR3 DNA: TGTGCCAGCAGCCTTCCCCGTGTGGGGGTGGTTTCGAATTTCGCCGGGGAGCTGTTTTTT
CDR3 protein: CASSLPRVGVVSNFAGELFF

V gene: TRBV7-2
J gene: TRBJ2-7
D gene: TRBD1
clone size: -
CDR3 DNA: TGTGCCAGCAGCCGGGCAGGGGGTCGGTACGAGCAGTACTTC
CDR3 protein: CASSRAGGRYEQYF

V gene: TRBV20-1
J gene: TRBJ1-1
D gene: TRBD1
clone size: few
CDR3 DNA: TGCAGTGCGGCAAACAGGGGGTATGCTTTCTTT
CDR3 protein: CSAANRGYAFF

V gene: TRBV28
J gene: TRBJ2-1
D gene: TRBD2
clone size: few
CDR3 DNA: TGTGCCAGCAGTTCTCTAGCGGGGGGATTCAATGAGCAGTTCTTC
CDR3 protein: CASSSLAGGFNEQFF

V gene: TRBV7-8
J gene: TRBJ2-7
D gene: -
clone size: -
CDR3 DNA: TGTGCCAGCAGCTTTCGGGACTCCCCGGGTGGCGAGCAGTACTTC
CDR3 protein: CASSFRDSPGGEQYF

V gene: TRBV4-3
J gene: TRBJ2-1
D gene: -
clone size: -
CDR3 DNA: TGCGCCAGCAGCCAAGATAAAGGGGCAGCCTACAATGAGCAGTTCTTC
CDR3 protein: CASSQDKGAAYNEQFF

V gene: TRBV27
J gene: TRBJ2-1
D gene: -
clone size: few
CDR3 DNA: TGTGCCAGCAGACCGTGGGGTATAGCTCCCTACAATGAGCAGTTCTTC
CDR3 protein: CASRPWGIAPYNEQFF

V gene: TRBV20-1
J gene: TRBJ2-1
D gene: TRBD2
clone size: -
CDR3 DNA: TGCAGTACGAGCGGGGGGGCCGACAATGAGCAGTTCTTC
CDR3 protein: CSTSGGADNEQFF

V gene: TRBV7-8
J gene: TRBJ2-2
D gene: TRBD1
clone size: -
CDR3 DNA: TGTGCCAGCAGACCGGACAGGATCGAGGGGGAGCTGTTTTTT
CDR3 protein: CASRPDRIEGELFF

V gene: TRBV5-1
J gene: TRBJ2-7
D gene: -
clone size: -
CDR3 DNA: TGCGCCAGCAGCTCACAGGGAACGTTTGGTGAGCAGTACTTC
CDR3 protein: CASSSQGTFGEQYF

V gene: TRBV11-2
J gene: TRBJ1-1
D gene: -
clone size: few
CDR3 DNA: TGTGCCAGCAGGACGGTAGGGAGGGGTAACACTGAAGCTTTCTTT
CDR3 protein: CASRTVGRGNTEAFF

V gene: TRBV19
J gene: TRBJ1-2
D gene: -
clone size: -
CDR3 DNA: TGTGCCAGTAGTATAGCAGGGAGTGGCTACACCTTC
CDR3 protein: CASSIAGSGYTF

V gene: TRBV30
J gene: TRBJ1-1
D gene: -
clone size: once
CDR3 DNA: TGTGCCTGGACGGCAGAGGGCACTGAAGCTTTCTTT
CDR3 protein: CAWTAEGTEAFF

V gene: TRBV28
J gene: TRBJ2-5
D gene: TRBD1
clone size: few
CDR3 DNA: TGTGCCAGCAGTCTGGCGACAGGGGGGCAAGAGACCCAGTACTTC
CDR3 protein: CASSLATGGQETQYF

V gene: TRBV5-6
J gene: TRBJ1-1
D gene: -
clone size: -
CDR3 DNA: TGTGCCAGCAAAAAGGATCTGAACACTGAAGCTTTCTTT
CDR3 protein: CASKKDLNTEAFF

V gene: TRBV5-1
J gene: TRBJ2-7
D gene: TRBD2
clone size: -
CDR3 DNA: TGCGCCAGCAGCTCCCAGGATAGCGGGAGGGTCGAGCAGTACTTC
CDR3 protein: CASSSQDSGRVEQYF